The 7 T cell receptor beta chains below all came from one sample that was sequenced in a study of shared clonotypes between healthy human individuals. Sequencing used immunoSEQ multiplex PCR; TCRdb keeps in-frame clones, though not all of them. The data contain some 1.1 million clones, approximately 75% of them singletons. The sequenced sample was memory CD4+ T cells from PBMCs. The subset here: CD45RA-negative fraction. The source is a man between 18 and 35 years old in good health. Some clones in this sample may be carry-over from other donors' samples.

V gene TRBV11-2 combines with J gene TRBJ2-3; D is unclear. The CDR3 consists of 14 residues. Per germline, CDR1 SGHAT and CDR2 FQNNGV. Trimming shortened V by 3 bases and J by 0 bases, and 7 bases separated the two germline ends. The CDR3 nucleotides read TGTGCCAGCAGCTTGGACCATAGCACAGATACGCAGTATTTT. It is translated as CASSLDHSTDTQYF.

The chain is built from TRBV27 and TRBJ2-7; 7 bases agree with TRBD1. Germline assignment: CDR1 MNHEY and CDR2 SMNVEV (reference sequence). J gave up 5 bases and V 5 bases, and 6 bases lay outside the gene matches. This CDR3 is built from 13 residues. CDR3 bases: TGTGCCAGCAGTACGGGACAGACAAACGAGCAGTACTTC. Translation: CASSTGQTNEQYF.

A note on this clone: The sample carries other DNA sequences with the same CDR3. The rearrangement uses TRBV9 and TRBJ2-5; 15 bases map to TRBD2. The CDR3 runs to 17 residues. Germline V gives CDR1 SGDLS, CDR2 YYNGEE. The V and J ends lost 0 bases and 1 base, in that order; junction bases with no gene match: 1. The CDR3 DNA follows: TGTGCCAGCAGCGTAGGGGGACTAGCGGGAGGCCAAGAGACCCAGTACTTC. Its protein product is CASSVGGLAGGQETQYF.

The chain is built from TRBV5-5 and TRBJ2-3, with D uncertain. This CDR3 contains 12 residues. The V gene's germline CDR1 is SGHKS and CDR2 YYEKEE (reference sequence). Trimming took 7 bases from V and 0 from J, leaving 6 bases between them. The CDR3 nucleotides read TGTGCCAGCGGGCAGAGCACAGATACGCAGTATTTT. It is translated as CASGQSTDTQYF.

This clone was counted between two and nine times. The genes are TRBV18 and TRBJ2-4, with D perhaps matching TRBD2 (6 bases). This CDR3 spans 15 amino acids. Deletions cut 4 bases from V and 5 bases from J, with 15 bases between. Germline V gene data show CDR1 as KGHSH and CDR2 as LQKENI. The CDR3 sequence: CASSRPFGGENIQYF. CDR3 nucleotide sequence: TGTGCCAGCTCACGGCCCTTCGGGGGTGAAAACATTCAGTACTTC.

V is TRBV18 and J is TRBJ1-5; D is possibly TRBD1 (5 bases). The germline V gene has CDR1 KGHSH and CDR2 LQKENI. Trimming left V 4 bases short and J 4 bases short, with 8 bases between. This CDR3 is 13 amino acids long. CDR3 amino acids: CASSRQQNQPQHF. In DNA, the CDR3 is TGTGCCAGCTCACGACAGCAGAATCAGCCCCAGCATTTT.

The gene calls are TRBV6-5 and TRBJ2-7; 10 nucleotides align to TRBD2. Germline-derived CDR1 and CDR2 are MNHEY and SVGAGI. With 5 bases clipped from V and 6 bases from J, the junction kept 4 bases outside the gene matches. This CDR3 is 13 amino acids long. CDR3 region: CASSQGTSAEQYF. The CDR3, as DNA: TGTGCCAGCAGTCAAGGGACTAGCGCCGAGCAGTACTTC.